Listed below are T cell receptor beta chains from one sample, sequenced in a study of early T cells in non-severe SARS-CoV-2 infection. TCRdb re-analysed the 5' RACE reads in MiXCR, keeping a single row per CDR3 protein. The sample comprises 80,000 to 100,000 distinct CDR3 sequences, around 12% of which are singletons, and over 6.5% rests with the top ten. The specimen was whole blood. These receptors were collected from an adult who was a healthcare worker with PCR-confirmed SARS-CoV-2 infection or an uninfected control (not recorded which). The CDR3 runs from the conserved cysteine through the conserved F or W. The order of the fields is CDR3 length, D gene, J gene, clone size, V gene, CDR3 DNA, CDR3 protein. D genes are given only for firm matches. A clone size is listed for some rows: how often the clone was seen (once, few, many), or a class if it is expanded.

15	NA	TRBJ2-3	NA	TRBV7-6	TGTGCCAGCAGCCCGGGGGTCGGCAACACAGATACGCAGTATTTT	CASSPGVGNTDTQYF
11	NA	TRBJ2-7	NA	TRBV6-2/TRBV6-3	TGTGCCAGCAGTTATGGGGTCGAGCAGTACTTC	CASSYGVEQYF
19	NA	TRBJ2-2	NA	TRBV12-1	TGTGCCAGCAGCTTTGCCCAAGGCCGGGCGGTCGTAAACACCGGGGAGCTGTTTTTT	CASSFAQGRAVVNTGELFF
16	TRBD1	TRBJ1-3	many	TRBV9	TGTGCCAGCAGCTCGAGGGACAGGTTCTTCGGAAACACCATATATTTT	CASSSRDRFFGNTIYF
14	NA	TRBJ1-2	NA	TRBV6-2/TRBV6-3	TGTGCCAGCAGCCAGTCACGGCCTAACTATGGCTACACCTTC	CASSQSRPNYGYTF
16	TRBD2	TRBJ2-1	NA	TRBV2	TGTGCCAGCAGTGAATCACTAGCGGGAGGCTACAATGAGCAGTTCTTC	CASSESLAGGYNEQFF
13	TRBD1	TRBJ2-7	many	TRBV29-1	TGCAGCGTTGAAAGGGACAGGGGCTACGAGCAGTACTTC	CSVERDRGYEQYF
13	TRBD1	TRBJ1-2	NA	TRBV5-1	TGCGCCAGCAGCTCAGAGACAGGGGATGGCTACACCTTC	CASSSETGDGYTF
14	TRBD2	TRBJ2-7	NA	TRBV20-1	TGCAGTGCTAGAGATCCGGCGGGAGCCTACGAGCAGTACTTC	CSARDPAGAYEQYF
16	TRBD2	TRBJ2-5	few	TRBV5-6	TGTGCCAGCAGCTTGGCGGCTAGCGGGTGGGAAGAGACCCAGTACTTC	CASSLAASGWEETQYF
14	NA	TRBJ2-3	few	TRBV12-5	TGTGCTAGTCGGAATGAGTCTAGCACAGATACGCAGTATTTT	CASRNESSTDTQYF
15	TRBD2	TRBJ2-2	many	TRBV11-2	TGTGCCAGCAGCTTAAAACTAGCGGAGACCGGGGAGCTGTTTTTT	CASSLKLAETGELFF
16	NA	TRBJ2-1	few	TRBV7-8	TGTGCCAGCAGCCTATCAGCGAGAAGCTCCTACAATGAGCAGTTCTTC	CASSLSARSSYNEQFF
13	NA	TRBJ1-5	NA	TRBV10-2	TGCGCCAGCGGGCGGCAGAGAGATCAGCCCCAGCATTTT	CASGRQRDQPQHF
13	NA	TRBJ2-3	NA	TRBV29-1	TGCAGCGTTGAACCAGACCCGACCGATACGCAGTATTTT	CSVEPDPTDTQYF
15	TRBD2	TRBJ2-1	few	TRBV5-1	TGCGCCTGCAGCGGTAGCGGGAGTGTTTACAATGAGCAGTTCTTC	CACSGSGSVYNEQFF
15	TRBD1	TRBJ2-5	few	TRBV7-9	TGTGCCAGCAGCCCGGGACAGGGGCTAAAAGAGACCCAGTACTTC	CASSPGQGLKETQYF
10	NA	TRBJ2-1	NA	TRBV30	TGTGCCTGGAGTGTAAATGAGCAGTTCTTC	CAWSVNEQFF
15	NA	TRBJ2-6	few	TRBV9	TGTGCCAGCAGCGTAGGGTTTTCTGGGGCCAACGTCCTGACTTTC	CASSVGFSGANVLTF
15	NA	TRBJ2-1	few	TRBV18	TGTGCCAGCTCACCCATGACAGGGAGGGGGCATGAGCAGTTCTTC	CASSPMTGRGHEQFF
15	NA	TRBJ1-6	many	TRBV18	TGTGCCAGCTCACCGGGCAGGGAAAGGAATTCACCCCTCCACTTT	CASSPGRERNSPLHF
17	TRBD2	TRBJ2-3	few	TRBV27	TGTGCCAGTACCCCCGGGACTAGCGGGAGTAGAGTAGATACGCAGTATTTT	CASTPGTSGSRVDTQYF
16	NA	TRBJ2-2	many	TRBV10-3	TGTGCCATCAGTGAGTCCGATGAGGGAGTGAGCGGGGAGCTGTTTTTT	CAISESDEGVSGELFF
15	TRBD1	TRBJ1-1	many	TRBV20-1	TGCAGTGCTAGACCCCACAGGGGGCTGAGCACTGAAGCTTTCTTT	CSARPHRGLSTEAFF
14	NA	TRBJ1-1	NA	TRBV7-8	TGTGCCAGCAGCTTAGACAGTCGGCTCACTAAAGCTTTCTTT	CASSLDSRLTKAFF
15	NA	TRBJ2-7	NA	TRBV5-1	TGCGCCAGCAGCACAGGGACGCAAGGAACCTACGAGCAGTACTTC	CASSTGTQGTYEQYF
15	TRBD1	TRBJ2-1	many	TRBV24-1	TGTGCCACCAGTGACCAGACAGGGGCCTACAATGAGCAGTTCTTC	CATSDQTGAYNEQFF
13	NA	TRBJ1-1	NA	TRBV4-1	TGCGCCAGCAGCCCCCGCATGGGCACTGAAGCTTTCTTT	CASSPRMGTEAFF
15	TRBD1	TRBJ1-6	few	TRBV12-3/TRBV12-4	TGTGCCAGCAGACCTGAGAGGGGGCGGAATTCACCCCTCCACTTT	CASRPERGRNSPLHF
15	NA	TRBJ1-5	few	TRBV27	TGTGCCAGCAGCCAGTTTAGGACAGGCAATCAGCCCCAGCATTTT	CASSQFRTGNQPQHF
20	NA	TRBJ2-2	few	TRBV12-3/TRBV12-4	TGTGCCAGCAGTCTGGACCGTATCACGTTGGCTAGGTGGGACACCGGGGAGCTGTTTTTT	CASSLDRITLARWDTGELFF
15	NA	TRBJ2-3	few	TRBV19	TGTGCCAGTGTTTCCATCGCAGGGGCCGCAGATACGCAGTATTTT	CASVSIAGAADTQYF
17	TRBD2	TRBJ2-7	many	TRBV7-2	TGTGCCAGCAGCCCCCATGCCCGACTAGCGGGGGGCTACGAGCAGTACTTC	CASSPHARLAGGYEQYF
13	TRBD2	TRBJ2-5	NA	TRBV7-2	TGTGCCAGCAGCTCCAGACTAGCGGGGGGCCAGTACTTC	CASSSRLAGGQYF
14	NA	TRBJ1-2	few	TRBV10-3	TGTGCCATCAGTGGAGGGTCAAGATTGATACTCTACACCTTC	CAISGGSRLILYTF
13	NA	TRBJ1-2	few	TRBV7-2	TGTGCCAGCAGCTTATTGGGGAACTATGGCTACACCTTC	CASSLLGNYGYTF
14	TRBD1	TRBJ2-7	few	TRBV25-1	TGTGCCAGCAGTGATGGTCTGACAGGGGAGGAGCAGTACTTC	CASSDGLTGEEQYF
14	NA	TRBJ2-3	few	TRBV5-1	TGCGCCAGCAGCTTGAGGGCTAGCACAGATACGCAGTATTTT	CASSLRASTDTQYF
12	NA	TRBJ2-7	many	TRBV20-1	TGCAGTGCTAGATTCCTGGACGGGGAGCAGTACTTC	CSARFLDGEQYF
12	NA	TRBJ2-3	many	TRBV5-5	TGTGCCAGCAGCCGACTCACAGATACGCAGTATTTT	CASSRLTDTQYF
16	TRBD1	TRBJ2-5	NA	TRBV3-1	TGTGCCAGCAGCCAATGGACAGGCGGATTCATCGAGACCCAGTACTTC	CASSQWTGGFIETQYF
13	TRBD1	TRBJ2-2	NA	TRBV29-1	TGCAGCGTGGACAGGGGGAACACCGGGGAGCTGTTTTTT	CSVDRGNTGELFF
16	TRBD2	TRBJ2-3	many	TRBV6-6	TGTGCCAGCAGTTACGAACTAGCGGGAACAACAGATACGCAGTATTTT	CASSYELAGTTDTQYF
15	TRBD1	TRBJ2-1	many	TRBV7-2	TGTGCCAGCAGCTTAGAAGGACAGGGTCACAATGAGCAGTTCTTC	CASSLEGQGHNEQFF
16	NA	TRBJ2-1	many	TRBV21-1	TGTGCCAGCAGGTCGGCGGGCGGATACTCCTACAATGAGCAGTTCTTC	CASRSAGGYSYNEQFF
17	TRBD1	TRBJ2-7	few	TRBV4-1	TGCGCCAGCAGCCAGCATGCTTTTTCGGACAGGGTTTACGAGCAGTACTTC	CASSQHAFSDRVYEQYF
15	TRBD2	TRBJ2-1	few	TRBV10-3	TGTGCCATCCAGGGACTAGCGGGAGGGCTCGGTGAGCAGTTCTTC	CAIQGLAGGLGEQFF